What follows are 21 T cell receptor beta chains derived from one specimen sequenced in a study of T cell responses to AZD1222 COVID-19 vaccine. Sequenced by immunoSEQ multiplex PCR; TCRdb stores in-frame clones only, minus some. The profile shows about 99,000 clones, roughly 90% of them singletons. The specimen was peripheral blood, collected 28 days after the second AZD1222 dose. Source of these receptors: an adult who received the AZD1222 COVID-19 vaccine.

V usage is TRBV24-1 and J usage is TRBJ2-3, with D hard to call. The CDR3 totals 12 residues. Looked up from germline, CDR1 is KGHDR and CDR2 is SFDVKD. V lost 1 base and J lost 5, with 3 bases in between. CDR3 DNA sequence: TGTGCCACCAGTGATTTCGGAGATACGCAGTATTTT. It specifies CATSDFGDTQYF.

The genes are TRBV30 and TRBJ2-5; D not resolved. The CDR3 contains 13 residues. Trimming took 1 base from V and 0 from J, leaving 6 bases between them. Germline-derived CDR1 and CDR2 are GTSNPN and SVGIG (reference sequence). In DNA, the CDR3 is TGTGCCTGGAGTGGGGCCAACCAAGAGACCCAGTACTTC. Translating it yields CAWSGANQETQYF.

The chain uses TRBV10-1 and TRBJ2-7; no reliable D call. V was trimmed by 4 bases and J by 0 bases, leaving 7 bases between them. CDR1 WNHNN and CDR2 SYGVQD come from the germline V gene (reference sequence). This CDR3 comprises 13 residues. The CDR3 region is CASSGGFSYEQYF. In nucleotides, the CDR3 is TGCGCCAGCAGTGGGGGATTCTCCTACGAGCAGTACTTC.

The J gene is TRBJ1-6, the V gene TRBV11-3, with 9 bases that match TRBD1. This CDR3 contains 13 residues. Germline V gives CDR1 SGHNT, CDR2 YENEEA. After removal of 11 bases from V and 2 bases from J, the junction contained 1 base not matched to a gene. The CDR3 bases are TGTGCCGGGGACAGGGCCTATAATTCACCCCTCCACTTT. The encoded protein is CAGDRAYNSPLHF.

The chain employs TRBV19 and TRBJ1-1; D might be TRBD1 (5 bases). V dropped 5 bases and J dropped 8 bases, with 21 bases sitting between them. Per germline, CDR1 LNHDA and CDR2 SQIVND (reference sequence). The CDR3 is 15 amino acids. This CDR3 reads CASSSSGAVPREAFF. CDR3 DNA: TGTGCCAGTAGTTCCTCTGGGGCTGTGCCGCGGGAAGCTTTCTTT.

J is TRBJ2-3 and V is TRBV7-9; a possible D gene is TRBD1 (5 bases). Germline CDR1 and CDR2: SEHNR and FQNEAQ (reference sequence). Deletions cut 1 base from V and 6 bases from J, with 8 bases between. The CDR3 has 13 residues. DNA of the CDR3: TGTGCCAGCAGCTTAGGAAAGGGGGATACGCAGTATTTT. As protein: CASSLGKGDTQYF.

A few counts support this clone. The chain recombines TRBV7-8 with TRBJ2-7; 7 bases line up with TRBD1. The germline V gene encodes CDR1 SGHVS and CDR2 FQNEAQ. The CDR3 extends over 20 amino acids. With V trimmed by 3 bases and J by 1 base, 21 bases remained unmatched. This CDR3 is CASSLVRLPLRDSESYEQYF. The CDR3, as DNA: TGTGCCAGCAGCTTGGTTAGACTCCCCCTCCGGGACAGTGAATCCTACGAGCAGTACTTC. The complete variable domain, with remaining parts taken from reference TRBV7-8 and TRBJ2-7, reads GAGVSQSPRYKVAKRGQDVALRCDPISGHVSLFWYQQALGQGPEFLTYFQNEAQLDKSGLPSDRFFAERPEGSVSTLKIQRTQQEDSAVYLCASSLVRLPLRDSESYEQYFGPGTRLTVT.

The chain is built from TRBV3-1 (or the pseudogene TRBV3-2) and TRBJ2-1; 8 nucleotides align to TRBD2. Trimming cost V 6 bases and J 0 bases; bases outside gene matches: 13. This CDR3 has 18 amino acids. Germline loops: CDR1 LGHDT, CDR2 YNNKEL (reference sequence). The CDR3 DNA reads as TGTGCCAGCAGGCTAGGGCTAGCGGGCCTTAGCTCCTACAATGAGCAGTTCTTC. Its protein product is CASRLGLAGLSSYNEQFF.

The V and J genes are TRBV5-1 and TRBJ1-6; D possibly corresponds to TRBD1 (5 bases). Germline values: CDR1 SGHRS, CDR2 YFSETQ. This CDR3 contains 17 residues. V gave up 5 bases and J gave up 4 bases, with 19 bases separating them. CDR3 loop: CASRRTEAGGYNSPLHF. The CDR3 coding sequence is TGCGCCAGCAGACGAACAGAAGCCGGGGGTTATAATTCACCCCTCCACTTT.

V usage is TRBV30 and J usage is TRBJ1-1; no clear D. This CDR3 has 12 residues. Trimming cost V 3 bases and J 7 bases, with 12 bases left between them. Per germline, CDR1 GTSNPN and CDR2 SVGIG (reference sequence). The CDR3 coding sequence is TGTGCCTGGAGGCTGACTACCCATGAAGCTTTCTTT. It is translated as CAWRLTTHEAFF. The full variable domain, in which reference TRBV30 and TRBJ1-1 provide the parts outside the CDR3, is SQTIHQWPATLVQPVGSPLSLECTVEGTSNPNLYWYRQAAGRGLQLLFYSVGIGQISSEVPQNLSASRPQDRQFILSSKKLLLSDSGFYLCAWRLTTHEAFFGQGTRLTVV.

The genes are TRBV19 and TRBJ2-5; no reliable D call. This CDR3 is built from 13 residues. Trimming took off 5 bases at V and 2 bases at J, with 9 bases between the two ends. The germline V gene encodes CDR1 LNHDA and CDR2 SQIVND (reference sequence). The CDR3 DNA reads as TGTGCCAGTAGTTCTTGGCGGCAAGAGACCCAGTACTTC. It specifies CASSSWRQETQYF.

This clone has a single count. The V call is TRBV28, the J call TRBJ1-2; weak D call: TRBD1 (5 bases). The V end lost 3 bases, the J end lost 4 bases, and 12 bases lay between the germline ends. Germline V gene lookup returns CDR1 MDHEN and CDR2 SYDVKM. This CDR3 region has 14 residues. In DNA form, the CDR3 reads TGTGCCAGCAGTTTGTCGGGGGAAAGCTATGGCTACACCTTC. It yields the protein CASSLSGESYGYTF.

The chain combines TRBV19 with TRBJ2-7; TRBD1 agrees at 7 bases. Per the germline V gene, CDR1 is LNHDA and CDR2 is SQIVND (reference sequence). V shed 5 bases and J 3 bases; nucleotides not matched to a gene: 13. The CDR3 totals 16 residues. The CDR3 spells CASSLTPDRAYYEQYF. CDR3 in DNA: TGTGCCAGTAGTCTTACCCCCGACAGGGCCTACTACGAGCAGTACTTC.

The chain employs TRBV4-1 and TRBJ2-1; 7 bases are a match to TRBD2. V trimming: 0 bases; J trimming: 7 bases; junction bases outside the gene matches: 15. In germline, CDR1 is MGHRA, CDR2 YSYEKL. This CDR3 region has 18 residues. The CDR3 here is CASSQDRASGEGRNEQFF. CDR3 DNA: TGCGCCAGCAGCCAAGATAGGGCTAGCGGAGAGGGGCGGAATGAGCAGTTCTTC.

The V call is TRBV18, the J call TRBJ1-5, with 9 bases fitting TRBD1. Per germline, CDR1 KGHSH and CDR2 LQKENI. The CDR3 has 16 amino acids. The trim removed 5 bases at V and 2 bases at J, leaving 7 bases unmatched. CDR3 DNA: TGTGCCAGCTCATCAACAGGGGGCTACGGCAATCAGCCCCAGCATTTT. This codes for CASSSTGGYGNQPQHF.

The V and J genes are TRBV14 and TRBJ1-1; no firm D call. V was clipped by 1 base and J by 10 bases, with 10 bases between them. The CDR3 is made up of 12 amino acids. Germline V gene sequence: CDR1 SGHDN, CDR2 FVKESK. Here the CDR3 reads CASSQVGRRAFF. The DNA of the CDR3 is TGTGCCAGCAGCCAAGTAGGGAGGAGAGCTTTCTTT.

The chain uses TRBV28 and TRBJ1-4; D remains ambiguous. Trimming left V 2 bases short and J 10 bases short, with 14 bases between. This CDR3 comprises 14 residues. From germline, CDR1 is MDHEN and CDR2 SYDVKM. As DNA, the CDR3 is TGTGCCAGCAGTTTAGAATTGGGAACGAGAAAACTGTTTTTT. Translating it yields CASSLELGTRKLFF. Looking up the rest from reference TRBV28 and TRBJ1-4 gives the full variable domain: DVKVTQSSRYLVKRTGEKVFLECVQDMDHENMFWYRQDPGLGLRLIYFSYDVKMKEKGDIPEGYSVSREKKERFSLILESASTNQTSMYLCASSLELGTRKLFFGSGTQLSVL.

The chain carries TRBV7-7 and TRBJ2-5; D ambiguous. V was shortened by 3 bases and J by 3 bases, with 8 bases between the two germline ends. Per germline, CDR1 SSHAT and CDR2 FNYEAQ (reference sequence). The CDR3 totals 13 residues. CDR3 loop: CASSFTWEETQYF. Written as DNA, the CDR3 is TGTGCCAGCAGCTTCACTTGGGAAGAGACCCAGTACTTC.

This clone has a single count. This chain links TRBV2 with TRBJ2-2, with a possible D match to TRBD1 (6 bases). Trimming removed 2 bases from V and 0 bases from J, with 7 bases in between. CDR3 length: 15 amino acids. From germline, CDR1 is SNHLY and CDR2 FYNNEI. CDR3 nucleotides: TGTGCCAGCAGTGAACAGGGGCCGAACACCGGGGAGCTGTTTTTT. It specifies CASSEQGPNTGELFF.

This sequence joins TRBV5-5 and TRBJ1-1; D is perhaps TRBD1 (6 bases). CDR1 and CDR2 from the germline V gene are SGHKS and YYEKEE (reference sequence). The CDR3 loop spans 14 amino acids. V was shortened by 4 bases and J by 4 bases, with 14 bases between the two germline ends. For the CDR3, the DNA is TGTGCCAGCAGCAGGGGGGGAATGGGCACTGAAGCTTTCTTT. It translates to CASSRGGMGTEAFF.

V and J are TRBV7-9 and TRBJ2-7; D possibly matches TRBD1 or TRBD2 (6 bases each). CDR1 is SEHNR and CDR2 is FQNEAQ in the germline V gene (reference sequence). Deletions cut 3 bases from V and 7 bases from J, with 16 bases between. The CDR3 runs 14 residues. The CDR3 loop is CASSFWGAPNEQYF. DNA for the CDR3: TGTGCCAGCAGCTTCTGGGGGGCGCCGAATGAGCAGTACTTC.